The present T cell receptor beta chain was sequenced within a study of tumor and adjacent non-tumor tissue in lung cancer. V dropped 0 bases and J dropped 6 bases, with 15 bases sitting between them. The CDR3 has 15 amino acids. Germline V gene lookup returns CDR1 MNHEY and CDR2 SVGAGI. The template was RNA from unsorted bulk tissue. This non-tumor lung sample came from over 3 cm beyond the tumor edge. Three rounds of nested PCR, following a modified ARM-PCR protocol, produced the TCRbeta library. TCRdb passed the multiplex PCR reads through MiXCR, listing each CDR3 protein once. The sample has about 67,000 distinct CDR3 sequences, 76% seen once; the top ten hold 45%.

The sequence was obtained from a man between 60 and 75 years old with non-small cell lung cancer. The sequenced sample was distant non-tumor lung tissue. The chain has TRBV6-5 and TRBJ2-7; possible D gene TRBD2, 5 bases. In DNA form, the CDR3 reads TGTGCCAGCAGTTACTCGACTATCGGAGGAGGCGAGCAGTACTTC. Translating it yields CASSYSTIGGGEQYF.